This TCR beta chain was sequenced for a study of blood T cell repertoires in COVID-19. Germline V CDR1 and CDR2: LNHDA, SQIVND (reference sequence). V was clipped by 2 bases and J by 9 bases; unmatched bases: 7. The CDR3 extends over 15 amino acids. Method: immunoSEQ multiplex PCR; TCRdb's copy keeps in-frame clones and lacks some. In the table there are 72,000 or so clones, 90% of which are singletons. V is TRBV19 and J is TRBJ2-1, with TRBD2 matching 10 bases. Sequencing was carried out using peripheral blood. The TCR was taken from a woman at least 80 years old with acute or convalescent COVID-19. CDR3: CASSIMSGGAGEQFF. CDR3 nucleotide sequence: TGTGCCAGTAGTATAATGAGCGGGGGGGCTGGTGAGCAGTTCTTC.